This T cell receptor beta chain is drawn from a study of cytomegalovirus exposure and HLA in healthy donors. Across the study: According to later analysis, the same platform produced the 120 or so validation and 666 first-cohort repertoires. Broader study findings: Overall, approximately 150 TCR beta chains were annotated as cytomegalovirus-associated. First-cohort TCR clusters tended to co-occur in the approximately 130 validation repertoires, a later analysis found. Cytomegalovirus status was reportedly diagnosed by the classifier with high sensitivity and specificity.

The method was immunoSEQ multiplex PCR; TCRdb's version includes in-frame clones alone and lacks a portion of them. This table has fewer than 250,000 clones, 87% appearing once. Germline CDR1 is LGHNA and CDR2 is YSLEER. V shed 0 bases and J shed 2 bases, with 7 bases lying between them. This CDR3 has 14 amino acids. Turning to this clone: Its target is not known.

Sequencing input: PBMCs. The sequence was collected from a man aged 18 to 29 in good health and CMV-seronegative. This chain connects TRBV4-3 to TRBJ2-5; D is uncertain. The CDR3 region is CASSQDPRQETQYF. CDR3 DNA: TGCGCCAGCAGCCAAGATCCCAGGCAAGAGACCCAGTACTTC.